The source of this TCR beta chain is a study of OX40 agonist ivuxolimab in advanced cancers. Broadly, across the study: Ivuxolimab was an agonistic, fully human IgG2 monoclonal antibody directed against OX40 (CD134), a costimulatory receptor. Of the roughly 51 dose-escalation patients, hepatocellular carcinoma was present in 19, melanoma in approximately 15, renal cell carcinoma in 9 and head and neck cancer in 9. A male proportion of around 83% and a mean age of around 60 years, ranging from about 20 to 79, were recorded for the dose-escalation cohort. The point of sequencing TCRbeta in the periphery was to test whether ivuxolimab changed TCR sequence diversity and drove clonal T-cell expansion. Patients were allowed to have had prior anti-PD-1, anti-PD-L1 or anti-CTLA-4 therapy, and 40% to 45% of the dose-escalation patients had previously received checkpoint inhibitors. The paper covers the monotherapy dose-escalation part of the phase I ivuxolimab trial, which included N of about 50 patients. Intravenous ivuxolimab was administered to patients every 2 weeks at six dose levels: 0.01, 0.1, 0.3, 1.5, 3 and 10 mg/kg. Three dose-escalation patients achieved partial responses, one with hepatocellular carcinoma and two with cutaneous melanoma.

Study-level results and caveats: Low levels of normalized T-cell clonal expansion were also seen in some patients who did not respond. The antigen specificity of the peripheral T cells that underwent clonal expansion was not determined. In partial responders in the 0.1-3.0 mg/kg groups, normalized peripheral clonal expansion was found to be among the lowest, especially among CD8+ T cells. On average, CD8+ T cells showed more expanded clones than CD4+ T cells after ivuxolimab. At doses from 0.1 to 3.0 mg/kg, clonal expansion was seen in both CD4+ and CD8+ blood T cells between baseline and week 6.

The trial excluded patients who had a history of autoimmune disease or who were on systemic immunosuppression. Peripheral blood for TCR sequencing was collected from all dose cohorts at baseline, on cycle 4 day 1, and on cycle 7 day 1. The samples were taken from a phase I, first-in-human, multicenter, open-label dose-escalation trial of ivuxolimab. Adults with locally advanced or metastatic head and neck squamous cell, hepatocellular, melanoma or renal cell carcinoma were enrolled in the trial. Before TCR sequencing, CD4+ T cells and CD8+ T cells were sorted from peripheral blood as separate populations. Genomic DNA was isolated from the sorted cells so that the TCRbeta CDR3 region could be sequenced. The immunoSEQ Assay was used to sequence the TCRbeta CDR3 regions. In its TCRdb copy, this immuneACCESS table keeps in-frame sequences only and misses some clones. Where compared with another copy, unresolved V genes explain less than half of these, and the others have no known cause. Across this sample there are approximately 100,000 clones, with roughly 89% seen only once. The biggest ten clones account for under 0.55% of the sample.

On this clone itself: Its specific antigen is unknown. Base quality data are lacking; no much larger clone is found one base away.

This material consisted of CD4+ or CD8+ T cells sorted from blood, taken in a trial of the OX40 agonist ivuxolimab. The TCR originated in an adult with an advanced solid tumor such as melanoma, head and neck, liver or kidney cancer.

The CDR3 reads as follows: CASTPREGSTDTQYF. The nucleotide sequence is TGTGCCAGCACCCCCCGGGAGGGGAGCACAGATACGCAGTATTTT. The rearrangement joined TRBV9 to TRBJ2-3; TRBD2 lines up with 8 middle nucleotides. CDR1 and CDR2 were assigned from the germline V gene as SGDLS and YYNGEE. Trimming takes 6 bases off V and 0 bases off J; junction bases not matched to a gene: 6. The CDR3 numbers 15 residues from cysteine through phenylalanine. The sequence is cut down to CDR3 DNA, 45 bases in frame from base 1. The entire variable domain, with the stretches around the CDR3 drawn from the reference TRBV9 and TRBJ2-3 proteins, is DSGVTQTPKHLITATGQRVTLRCSPRSGDLSVYWYQQSLDQGLQFLIQYYNGEERAKGNILERFSAQQFPDLHSELNLSSLELGDSALYFCASTPREGSTDTQYFGPGTRLTVL.